The present entry profiles one T cell receptor (beta chain) with its context. As yet, its antigen is unknown. This record comes from a study of cytomegalovirus exposure and HLA in healthy donors. Study details: Earlier results showed roughly 120 million unique TCR beta sequences derived from 150 million to 200 million T cells. Whole-study findings and limits: Reportedly, TCR beta sequences accurately predicted HLA-A and HLA-B alleles in most subjects. A later analysis linked a missense variant in DCLRE1C to the trimming of TCR beta V and J genes. There were some public TCRs occurring in many donors, but most TCR sequences were rare.

PCR amplification relied on 60 Vbeta primers (plus 13 Jbeta primers). Produced via immunoSEQ multiplex PCR; TCRdb's table is partial and in-frame only. The data show some 190,000 clones, around 80% seen once. Trimming took off 5 bases at V and 10 bases at J, with 23 bases between the two ends. CDR1 and CDR2 from the germline V gene are LGHNA and YNFKEQ. There are 15 residues in the CDR3. What was sequenced was PBMCs. The receptor's source is a girl between 5 and 17 years old in good health and CMV-seropositive. The chain carries TRBV4-2 and TRBJ1-1; D is ambiguous. The CDR3 loop is CASSFRTFTAEGAFF. In DNA form, the CDR3 reads TGTGCCAGCAGCTTTAGGACTTTTACTGCGGAGGGAGCTTTCTTT.